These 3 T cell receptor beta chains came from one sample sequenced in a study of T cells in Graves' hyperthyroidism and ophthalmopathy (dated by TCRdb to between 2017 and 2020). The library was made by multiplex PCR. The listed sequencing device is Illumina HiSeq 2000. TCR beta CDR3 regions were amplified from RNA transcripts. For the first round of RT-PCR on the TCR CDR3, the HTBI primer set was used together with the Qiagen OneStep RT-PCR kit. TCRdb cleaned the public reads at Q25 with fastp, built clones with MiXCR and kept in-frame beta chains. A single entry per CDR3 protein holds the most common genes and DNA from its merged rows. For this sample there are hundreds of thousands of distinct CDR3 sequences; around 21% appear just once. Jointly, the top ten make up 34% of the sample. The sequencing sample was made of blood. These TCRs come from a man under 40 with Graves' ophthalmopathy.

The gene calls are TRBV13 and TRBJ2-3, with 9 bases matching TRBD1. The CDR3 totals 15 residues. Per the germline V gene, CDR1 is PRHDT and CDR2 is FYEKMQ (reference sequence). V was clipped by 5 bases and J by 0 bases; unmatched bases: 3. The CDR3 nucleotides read TGTGCCAGCAGCCAGGGACAGGGAAGCACAGATACGCAGTATTTT. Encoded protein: CASSQGQGSTDTQYF.

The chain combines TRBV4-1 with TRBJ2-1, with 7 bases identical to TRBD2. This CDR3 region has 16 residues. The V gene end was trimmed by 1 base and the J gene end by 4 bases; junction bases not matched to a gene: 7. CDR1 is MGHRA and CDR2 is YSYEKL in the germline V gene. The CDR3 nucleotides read TGCGCCAGCAGCCAAGTGTTCAGCGGGGCGTACAATGAGCAGTTCTTC. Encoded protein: CASSQVFSGAYNEQFF.

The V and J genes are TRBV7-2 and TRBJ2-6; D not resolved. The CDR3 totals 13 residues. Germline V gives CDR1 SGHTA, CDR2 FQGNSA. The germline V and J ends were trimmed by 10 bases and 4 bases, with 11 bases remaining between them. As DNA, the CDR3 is TGTGCCACAACCAGGAAGGGGGCCAACGTCCTGACTTTC. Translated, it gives CATTRKGANVLTF.